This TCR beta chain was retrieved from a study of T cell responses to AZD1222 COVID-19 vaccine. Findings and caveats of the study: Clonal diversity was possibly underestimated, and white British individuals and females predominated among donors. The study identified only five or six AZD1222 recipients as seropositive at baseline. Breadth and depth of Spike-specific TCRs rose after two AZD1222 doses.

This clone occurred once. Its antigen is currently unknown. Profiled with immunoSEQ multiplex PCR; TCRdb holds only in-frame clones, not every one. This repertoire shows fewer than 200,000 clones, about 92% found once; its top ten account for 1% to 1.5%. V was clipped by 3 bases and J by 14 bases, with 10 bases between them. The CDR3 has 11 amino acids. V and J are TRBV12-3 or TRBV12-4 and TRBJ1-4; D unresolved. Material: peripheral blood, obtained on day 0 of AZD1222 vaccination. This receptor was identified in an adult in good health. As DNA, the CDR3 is TGTGCCAGCAGTTTGTCGGATTCCCTGTTTTTT. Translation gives CASSLSDSLFF.